This T cell receptor beta chain was recovered during a study of shared clonotypes between healthy human individuals. Each sorted subset replicate got 200 ng genomic DNA, approximately 27,000 genomes. Assay used: immunoSEQ multiplex PCR; TCRdb lists only in-frame clones, some missing. The sample contains more than 500,000 clones, roughly 95% of which appear only once. The germline V gene encodes CDR1 MGHRA and CDR2 YSYEKL. V was clipped by 5 bases and J by 4 bases, with 12 bases between them. There are 14 residues in the CDR3. Turning to this clone: The identical CDR3 is also encoded by other nucleotide sequences in the sample.

The receptor's source is a woman in her twenties or thirties in good health. This sequence joins TRBV4-1 and TRBJ2-1, with D unresolved. The sample consisted of naive CD4+ T cells sorted from blood. Specified subset: CD45RA+ positively selected. The CDR3 sequence: CASSRSGDYNEQFF. The CDR3 DNA reads TGCGCCAGCAGCAGGTCTGGGGATTACAATGAGCAGTTCTTC.